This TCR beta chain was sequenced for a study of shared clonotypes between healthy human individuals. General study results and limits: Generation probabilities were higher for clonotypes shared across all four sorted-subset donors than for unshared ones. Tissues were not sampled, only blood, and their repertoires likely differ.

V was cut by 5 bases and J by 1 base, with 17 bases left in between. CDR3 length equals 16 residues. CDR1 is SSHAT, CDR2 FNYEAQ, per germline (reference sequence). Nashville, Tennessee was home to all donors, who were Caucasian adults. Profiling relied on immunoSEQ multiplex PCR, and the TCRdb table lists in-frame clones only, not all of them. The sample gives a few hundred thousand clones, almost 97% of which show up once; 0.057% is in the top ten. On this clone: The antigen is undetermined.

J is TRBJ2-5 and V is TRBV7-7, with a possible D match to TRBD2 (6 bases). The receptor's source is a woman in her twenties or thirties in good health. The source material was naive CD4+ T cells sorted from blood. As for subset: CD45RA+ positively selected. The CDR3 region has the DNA TGTGCCAGCAGCCGAGGAGGGAGGCGCCCCCAAGAGACCCAGTACTTC. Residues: CASSRGGRRPQETQYF.